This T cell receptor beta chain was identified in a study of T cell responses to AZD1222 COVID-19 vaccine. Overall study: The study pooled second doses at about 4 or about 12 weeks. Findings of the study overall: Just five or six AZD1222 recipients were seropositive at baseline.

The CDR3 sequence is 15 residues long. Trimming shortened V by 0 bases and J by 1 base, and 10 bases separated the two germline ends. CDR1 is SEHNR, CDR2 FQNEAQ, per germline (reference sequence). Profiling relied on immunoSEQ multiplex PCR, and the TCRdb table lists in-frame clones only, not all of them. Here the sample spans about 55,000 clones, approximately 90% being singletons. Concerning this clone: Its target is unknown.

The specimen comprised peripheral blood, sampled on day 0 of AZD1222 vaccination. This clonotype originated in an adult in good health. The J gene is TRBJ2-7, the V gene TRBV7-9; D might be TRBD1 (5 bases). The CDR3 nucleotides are TGTGCCAGCAGCTTAGCGCTAGGGGCTTCCTACGAGCAGTACTTC. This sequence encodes CASSLALGASYEQYF.